A single sample gave rise to the 24 T cell receptor beta chains below, sequenced in a study of blood T cells in healthy people across ages. Primers used in a second PCR of about 6 to 12 cycles were a sample-barcoded 5' primer and a J-beta primer mix. TCRdb analysed the 5' RACE reads with MiXCR anew, one entry per CDR3 protein. Found here are around 990,000 distinct CDR3 sequences, about 25% of them singletons; the top ten hold 0.65% to 0.75%. This same sample was also taken into another study, of T cells of mothers and their children.

The specimen was blood. Receptors originate from a girl aged 2 to 9 in good health.

The chain combines TRBV3-1 with TRBJ2-4; TRBD1 agrees at 8 bases. The CDR3 is 13 amino acids. The ends lost 4 bases at V and 9 bases at J; junction bases unmatched: 5. Germline values: CDR1 LGHDT, CDR2 YNNKEL (reference sequence). Here the CDR3 reads CASSPYTGGIQYF. As DNA, the CDR3 is TGTGCCAGCAGCCCGTACACAGGGGGCATTCAGTACTTC.

This clonotype was counted ten times or more. V is TRBV11-2 and J is TRBJ1-2, with 9 bases identical to TRBD1. The J segment lost 8 bases and the V segment lost 5 bases, leaving 3 bases of the junction unmatched. This CDR3 is 12 amino acids long. Germline loops: CDR1 SGHAT, CDR2 FQNNGV. This chain's CDR3 is CASSTTGGGYTF. In DNA form, the CDR3 reads TGTGCCAGCAGCACGACAGGGGGAGGCTACACCTTC.

V gene TRBV7-2 combines with J gene TRBJ2-5; 10 bases fit TRBD2. The DNA matches TRBJ2-1 better at its end, which makes the J call doubtful. Germline assignment: CDR1 SGHTA and CDR2 FQGNSA. This CDR3 is 16 amino acids long. DNA of the CDR3: TGTGCCAGCAGCTTAGTGACGAGCGGGGGGGCGGTTGAGCAGTTCTTC. Its translation is CASSLVTSGGAVEQFF.

This clonotype has more than one count but fewer than ten. The chain employs TRBV6-2 or TRBV6-3 and TRBJ1-5; D is unclear. Germline assignment: CDR1 MNHEY and CDR2 SVGEGT. V lost 2 bases and J lost 13, with 15 bases in between. The CDR3 consists of 13 residues. CDR3 coding DNA: TGTGCCAGCAGTTACGTGCCCGGGAGGTTTCAGCATTTT. Protein product: CASSYVPGRFQHF.

V is TRBV28 and J is TRBJ1-2; D is perhaps TRBD1 (6 bases). The CDR3 spans 14 residues. V lost 6 bases and J lost 6, with 17 bases in between. Germline V gene data show CDR1 as MDHEN and CDR2 as SYDVKM. CDR3 region: CASSLTQGLHGYTF. DNA of the CDR3: TGTGCCAGCAGCCTGACACAGGGTCTCCATGGCTACACCTTC.

In this sample, this clonotype turned up a few times. This chain joins TRBV4-3 and TRBJ2-5; tentative D call: TRBD1 (8 bases). The CDR3 is made up of 15 amino acids. The V end was cut by 4 bases, the J end by 4 bases, with 16 bases between. The germline gives CDR1 LGHNA, CDR2 YSLEER. The CDR3 nucleotides are TGCGCCAGCAGCCTCCAGACAGGGGAGGGAGAGACCCAGTACTTC. Protein sequence: CASSLQTGEGETQYF.

The gene calls are TRBV15 and TRBJ2-7; tentative D call: TRBD2 (5 bases). Trimming stripped 3 bases from V and 2 bases from J, with 11 bases between. The germline gives CDR1 LNHNV, CDR2 YYDKDF (reference sequence). This CDR3 has 14 residues. The CDR3 sequence is CATSSRSGTYEQYF. Written as DNA, the CDR3 is TGTGCCACCAGCAGTCGAAGCGGAACCTACGAGCAGTACTTC.

This clonotype occurred a few times. The chain links TRBV20-1 to TRBJ2-5; TRBD2 aligns across 11 bases. This CDR3 spans 17 amino acids. V lost 2 bases to trimming and J lost 12 bases; unmatched junction nucleotides: 20. CDR1 and CDR2 (germline): DFQATT, SNEGSKA (reference sequence). CDR3 in DNA: TGCAGTGCTAGACCGTTAGACGGGACTAGCGGATCCTTTTCTGAGTACTTC. Translating it yields CSARPLDGTSGSFSEYF.

The chain links TRBV20-1 to TRBJ1-1, with a tentative D call TRBD1 (5 bases). The CDR3 is 12 amino acids. Germline CDR1 is DFQATT and CDR2 is SNEGSKA (reference sequence). Trimming stripped 6 bases from V and 4 bases from J, with 12 bases between. Here the CDR3 reads CSADQGPTEAFF. DNA of the CDR3: TGCAGTGCCGACCAGGGCCCCACTGAAGCTTTCTTT.

This sequence joins TRBV6-6 and TRBJ1-4, with no clear D. V shed 6 bases and J shed 8 bases, with 10 bases lying between them. The CDR3 runs 12 residues. CDR1 is MNHNY, CDR2 SVGAGI, per germline (reference sequence). Written as DNA, the CDR3 is TGTGCCAGCAGCCCGTCAGAGGAAAAACTGTTTTTT. Its protein is CASSPSEEKLFF.

This clonotype was observed many times. The genes are TRBV6-6 and TRBJ1-4; TRBD1 might be the D (5 bases). The CDR3 extends over 15 amino acids. The ends were cut back, 2 bases at V and 7 bases at J, with 14 bases in the middle. CDR1 is MNHNY and CDR2 is SVGAGI in the germline V gene (reference sequence). Here the CDR3 reads CASSYPQGGGEKLFF. CDR3 coding DNA: TGTGCCAGCAGTTACCCCCAGGGCGGAGGTGAAAAACTGTTTTTT.

This clonotype occurred a few times. V is TRBV29-1 and J is TRBJ1-1, with D tentatively TRBD1 (5 bases). With 3 bases removed from V and 1 base from J, the gap between germline ends came to 18 bases. The CDR3 has 16 residues. Germline CDR1 reads SQVTM; CDR2 reads ANQGSEA. CDR3 coding DNA: TGCAGCGTTGAGCCGTTGGGGGAATGGGGGAACACTGAAGCTTTCTTT. It yields the protein CSVEPLGEWGNTEAFF.

This rearrangement joins TRBV12-3 or TRBV12-4 to TRBJ2-1; 7 positions match TRBD2. V lost 10 bases and J lost 4; bases outside the gene matches: 7. The CDR3 spans 13 residues. DNA for the CDR3: TGTGCCACCTCAGCGGGGCCGTACAATGAGCAGTTCTTC. This sequence encodes CATSAGPYNEQFF.

The chain links TRBV20-1 to TRBJ1-2; 7 bases fit TRBD1. CDR1 and CDR2 (germline): DFQATT, SNEGSKA (reference sequence). J lost 3 bases, V lost 6 bases, and 10 bases had no gene match. The CDR3 extends over 14 amino acids. The DNA for the CDR3 is TGCAGTGCCATCCTACAGGGGCGGGACTATGGCTACACCTTC. Its translation: CSAILQGRDYGYTF.

This clonotype has just a few counts. The chain joins TRBV12-3 or TRBV12-4 to TRBJ1-4; 10 bases align to TRBD1. With 3 bases clipped from V and 4 bases from J, the junction kept 5 bases outside the gene matches. The CDR3 extends over 16 amino acids. The CDR3 DNA reads TGTGCCAGCAGTTTCGGGACAGGGGCGTTTAATGAAAAACTGTTTTTT. Translation gives CASSFGTGAFNEKLFF.

This clonotype showed up just once. The chain uses TRBV10-3 and TRBJ1-5, with D hard to call. The V and J ends lost 0 bases and 0 bases respectively, with 12 bases between them. Germline V gives CDR1 ENHRY, CDR2 SYGVKD. CDR3 length: 17 amino acids. The CDR3 here is CAISESIWEYSNQPQHF. The CDR3, as DNA: TGTGCCATCAGTGAGTCGATTTGGGAATATAGCAATCAGCCCCAGCATTTT.

This clonotype was counted a few times. The chain joins TRBV11-3 to TRBJ2-5; D is perhaps TRBD1 (6 bases). The DNA end is more similar to TRBJ2-1, so the J call may be wrong. This CDR3 is built from 13 residues. The germline CDR1 and CDR2 sequences are SGHNT and YENEEA. Here the CDR3 DNA reads TGTGCCAGCAGCGACAGGACCTGGGACGAGCAGTTCTTC. Encoded protein: CASSDRTWDEQFF.

This clonotype has just a few counts. The chain links TRBV11-2 to TRBJ2-2, with TRBD1 as a possible D gene (8 bases). The CDR3 consists of 16 residues. Trimming took off 5 bases at V and 5 bases at J, with 18 bases between the two ends. Germline-derived CDR1 and CDR2 are SGHAT and FQNNGV. The CDR3 sequence is CASSTGGGQGTGELFF. For the CDR3, the DNA is TGTGCCAGCAGCACAGGGGGGGGTCAGGGAACCGGGGAGCTGTTTTTT.

This clonotype showed up just a few times. V and J are TRBV4-1 and TRBJ1-2; D might be TRBD1 (5 bases). V was clipped by 0 bases and J by 7 bases, with 15 bases between them. The CDR3 covers 15 residues. CDR1 and CDR2 (germline): MGHRA, YSYEKL. Here the CDR3 DNA reads TGCGCCAGCAGCCAAGAAGACAGCGGAGCCTGTGGCTACACCTTC. It codes for CASSQEDSGACGYTF.

The V and J genes are TRBV3-1 and TRBJ2-5; 12 nucleotides line up with TRBD2. The J call is doubtful: the DNA matches TRBJ2-7 better. Germline V gene data show CDR1 as LGHDT and CDR2 as YNNKEL (reference sequence). This CDR3 has 16 residues. The CDR3 bases are TGTGCCAGCAGCCGACTAGCGGGAGTGAAGGCCTACGAGCAGTACTTC. As protein: CASSRLAGVKAYEQYF.

The chain recombines TRBV7-9 with TRBJ2-2; D ambiguous. The V end lost 7 bases, the J end lost 5 bases, and 8 bases lay between the germline ends. The CDR3 has 12 amino acids. CDR1 is SEHNR, CDR2 FQNEAQ, per germline (reference sequence). The CDR3 coding sequence is TGTGCCAGCATCCCTGAAACCGGGGAGCTGTTTTTT. Its translation: CASIPETGELFF.

V and J are TRBV28 and TRBJ2-5; D is unresolved. Trimming cost V 6 bases and J 4 bases, with 15 bases left between them. Germline loops: CDR1 MDHEN, CDR2 SYDVKM. The CDR3 contains 14 residues. CDR3 bases: TGTGCCAGCAGAGAGCAGAGATATTCAGAGACCCAGTACTTC. Amino acids: CASREQRYSETQYF.

Only one count was recorded for this clonotype. A read error may produce the germline difference seen at one junction end. This sequence joins TRBV20-1 and TRBJ1-4; the D gene is possibly TRBD1 (6 bases). The CDR3 covers 14 residues. Germline loops: CDR1 DFQATT, CDR2 SNEGSKA (reference sequence). The CDR3 region has the DNA TGCAGTGCTAGAGAAAGAGATAATAACAGGGTTCTGGATTTT. Encoded protein: CSARERDNNRVLDF.

This clonotype was seen at least ten times. This rearrangement joins TRBV4-2 to TRBJ2-5; 10 nucleotides line up with TRBD2. The J call may not be correct, given that the DNA end is closer to TRBJ2-7. The CDR3 sequence is 15 residues long. Germline values: CDR1 LGHNA, CDR2 YNFKEQ. CDR3 sequence (DNA): TGTGCCAGCAGCCCCGGACTAGCGGTTACATACGAGCAGTACTTC. Residues: CASSPGLAVTYEQYF.